This passage covers 10 T cell receptor beta chains from one sample sequenced in a study of T cells in Graves' hyperthyroidism and ophthalmopathy. TCR beta CDR3 sequences were amplified from RNA transcripts. A first-round RT-PCR of the TCR CDR3 used the HTBI primer set. Using its own MiXCR run on the multiplex PCR reads, TCRdb lists one record per CDR3 protein. The profile shows around 350,000 distinct CDR3 sequences, 15% to 20% of them singletons. Material: blood. Receptors were obtained from a woman between 18 and 29 years old with Graves' hyperthyroidism.

This chain connects TRBV4-1 to TRBJ2-3; D is possibly TRBD1 (5 bases). CDR3 size: 14 residues. Trimming shortened V by 4 bases and J by 1 base, and 9 bases separated the two germline ends. Germline loops: CDR1 MGHRA, CDR2 YSYEKL. The CDR3 region is CASSRGHGTDTQYF. DNA of the CDR3: TGCGCCAGCAGCCGCGGACACGGCACAGATACGCAGTATTTT.

This chain links TRBV24-1 with TRBJ2-2; D gene uncertain. Germline lookup yields CDR1 KGHDR and CDR2 SFDVKD. With 4 bases removed from V and 0 bases from J, the gap between germline ends came to 8 bases. CDR3 length equals 15 residues. The DNA of the CDR3 is TGTGCCACCAGTGACACGACGGCGAACACCGGGGAGCTGTTTTTT. Translation: CATSDTTANTGELFF.

There are many counts of this clonotype. The chain carries TRBV12-3 or TRBV12-4 and TRBJ2-7; D gene unclear. V was shortened by 2 bases and J by 1 base, with 6 bases between the two germline ends. This CDR3 has 13 amino acids. CDR3 bases: TGTGCCAGCAGTTTACTTGCGTCCTACGAGCAGTACTTC. Its protein is CASSLLASYEQYF.

This clonotype was picked up one time. V gene TRBV12-5 combines with J gene TRBJ1-1; D is unresolved. V dropped 1 base and J dropped 0 bases, with 12 bases sitting between them. The CDR3 has 16 residues. The V gene's germline CDR1 is LGHNT and CDR2 FRNRAP. The CDR3 DNA is TGTGCTAGTGGTTTGGGGCCAAGTAGGGTGAACACTGAAGCTTTCTTT. Translating it yields CASGLGPSRVNTEAFF. Together with reference TRBV12-5 and TRBJ1-1, the CDR3 gives the full variable domain: DARVTQTPRHKVTEMGQEVTMRCQPILGHNTVFWYRQTMMQGLELLAYFRNRAPLDDSGMPKDRFSAEMPDATLATLKIQPSEPRDSAVYFCASGLGPSRVNTEAFFGQGTRLTVV.

The sample holds many counts of this clonotype. This chain uses TRBV12-3 or TRBV12-4 with TRBJ2-2; TRBD1 might be the D (5 bases). V was clipped by 3 bases and J by 6 bases, with 14 bases between them. The CDR3 consists of 15 residues. As DNA, the CDR3 is TGTGCCAGCAGTTTCCTATTGGGGCAGGCCGGGGAGCTGTTTTTT. The encoded protein is CASSFLLGQAGELFF.

This clonotype was seen many times. The rearrangement joins TRBV30 to TRBJ1-1; D not resolved. The CDR3 extends over 13 amino acids. The V end lost 0 bases, the J end lost 3 bases, and 8 bases lay between the germline ends. Germline V gene lookup returns CDR1 GTSNPN and CDR2 SVGIG (reference sequence). CDR3 region: CAWSVRVDTEAFF. In nucleotides, the CDR3 is TGTGCCTGGAGTGTAAGGGTAGACACTGAAGCTTTCTTT.

The rearrangement joins TRBV20-1 to TRBJ1-1, with D possibly matching TRBD1 (5 bases). V shed 2 bases and J shed 5 bases, with 21 bases lying between them. The CDR3 spans 16 residues. Germline V gene lookup returns CDR1 DFQATT and CDR2 SNEGSKA (reference sequence). The CDR3 here is CSARKVGDPQGTEAFF. In nucleotides, the CDR3 is TGCAGTGCTAGAAAGGTGGGGGACCCGCAAGGTACTGAAGCTTTCTTT.

This clonotype came up many times. The rearrangement uses TRBV11-2 and TRBJ2-7; D perhaps matches TRBD2 (5 bases). Trimming removed 1 base from V and 4 bases from J, with 14 bases in between. This CDR3 comprises 15 residues. Germline V lookup: CDR1 SGHAT, CDR2 FQNNGV. The CDR3 spells CASSLVRGPRYEQYF. In DNA, the CDR3 is TGTGCCAGCAGCTTAGTGCGAGGGCCCCGTTACGAGCAGTACTTC.

This clonotype was recorded many times. The chain recombines TRBV2 with TRBJ2-4, with 13 bases fitting TRBD2. The CDR3 is 19 residues long. V was pared by 1 base and J by 2 bases, with 8 bases of the junction left unmatched. Per the germline V gene, CDR1 is SNHLY and CDR2 is FYNNEI. CDR3 sequence (DNA): TGTGCCAGCAGTGAAGAGTTGGGGACTAGCGGGGCGTCCAAAAACATTCAGTACTTC. This translates into CASSEELGTSGASKNIQYF.

This clonotype was recorded at least ten times. J is TRBJ1-1 and V is TRBV20-1, with D unclear. From germline, CDR1 is DFQATT and CDR2 SNEGSKA (reference sequence). The CDR3 has 12 residues. V lost 6 bases and J lost 0, with 8 bases in between. In DNA, the CDR3 is TGCAGTGCCGACACCCTGAACACTGAAGCTTTCTTT. It specifies CSADTLNTEAFF.